This T cell receptor (beta chain) is drawn from a study of T cell changes during pregnancy in multiple sclerosis. The CDR3 covers 17 residues. Trimming at V came to 2 bases and at J to 4 bases, leaving 10 bases not matched to a gene. The germline V gene has CDR1 SGHDT and CDR2 YYEEEE. Sequencing was performed with immunoSEQ multiplex PCR; in TCRdb, only in-frame clones are kept and a portion is missing. The sample comprises under 55,000 clones, approximately 90% of which are singletons, and 10% rests with the top ten. V usage is TRBV5-6 and J usage is TRBJ2-1, with 9 bases aligning to TRBD2. Here the sequenced sample was CD8+ T cells from peripheral blood mononuclear cells, taken after pregnancy. The TCR sequence derives from a female donor with multiple sclerosis, enrolled in a pregnancy study. CDR3 region: CASSLPSGGPGYNEQFF. The CDR3 DNA reads as TGTGCCAGCAGCTTACCAAGCGGGGGGCCAGGTTACAATGAGCAGTTCTTC.